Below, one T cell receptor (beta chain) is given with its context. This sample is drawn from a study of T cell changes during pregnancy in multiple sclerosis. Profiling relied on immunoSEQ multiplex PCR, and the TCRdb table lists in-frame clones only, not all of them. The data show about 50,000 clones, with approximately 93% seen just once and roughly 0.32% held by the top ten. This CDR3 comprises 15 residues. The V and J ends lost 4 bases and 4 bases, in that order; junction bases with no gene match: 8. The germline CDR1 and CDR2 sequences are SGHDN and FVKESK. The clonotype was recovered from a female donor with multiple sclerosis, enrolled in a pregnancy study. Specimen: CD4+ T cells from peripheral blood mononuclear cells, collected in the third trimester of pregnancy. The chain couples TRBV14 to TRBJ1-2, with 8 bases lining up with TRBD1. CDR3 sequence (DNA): TGTGCCAGCAGCCCCAGATCGGACAGGGTCTATGGCTACACCTTC. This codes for CASSPRSDRVYGYTF.